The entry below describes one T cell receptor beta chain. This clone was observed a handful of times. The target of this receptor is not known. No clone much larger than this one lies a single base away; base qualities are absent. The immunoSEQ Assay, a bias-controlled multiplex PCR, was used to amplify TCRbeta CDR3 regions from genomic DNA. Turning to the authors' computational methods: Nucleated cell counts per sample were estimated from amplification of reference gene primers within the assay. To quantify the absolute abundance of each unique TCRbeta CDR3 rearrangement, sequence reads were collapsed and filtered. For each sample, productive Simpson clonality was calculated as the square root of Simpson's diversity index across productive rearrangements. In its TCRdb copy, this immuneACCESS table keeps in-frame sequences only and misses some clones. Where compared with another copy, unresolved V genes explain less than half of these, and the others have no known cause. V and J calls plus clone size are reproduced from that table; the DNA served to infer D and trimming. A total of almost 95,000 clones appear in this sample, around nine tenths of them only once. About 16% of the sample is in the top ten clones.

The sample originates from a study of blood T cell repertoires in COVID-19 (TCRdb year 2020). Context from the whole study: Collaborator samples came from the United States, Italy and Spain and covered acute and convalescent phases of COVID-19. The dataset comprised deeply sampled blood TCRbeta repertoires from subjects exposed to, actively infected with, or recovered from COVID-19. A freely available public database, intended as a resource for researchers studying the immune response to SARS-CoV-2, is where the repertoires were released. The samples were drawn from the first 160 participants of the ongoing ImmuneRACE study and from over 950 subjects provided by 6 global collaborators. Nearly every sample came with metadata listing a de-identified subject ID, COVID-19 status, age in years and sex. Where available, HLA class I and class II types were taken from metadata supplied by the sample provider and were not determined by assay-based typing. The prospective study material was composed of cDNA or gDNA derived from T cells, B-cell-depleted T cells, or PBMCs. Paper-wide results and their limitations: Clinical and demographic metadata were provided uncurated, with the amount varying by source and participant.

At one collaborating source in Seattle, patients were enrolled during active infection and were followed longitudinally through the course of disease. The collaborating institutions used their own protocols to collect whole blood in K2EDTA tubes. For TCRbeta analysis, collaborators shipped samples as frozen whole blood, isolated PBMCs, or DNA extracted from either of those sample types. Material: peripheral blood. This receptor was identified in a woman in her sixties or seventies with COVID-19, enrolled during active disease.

CDR3 reads: CASSPVGGLSGNTIYF. The DNA reads as follows: TGTGCCAGCTCACCGGTCGGCGGGCTCTCTGGAAACACCATATATTTT. In this chain, TRBV18 is recombined with TRBJ1-3, with the identity of the D gene unclear. The junction shows trimming of 3 bases on V and 0 bases on J, plus 12 bases between the germline ends. Reading from cysteine to phenylalanine, the CDR3 counts 16 amino acids. The kept DNA is CDR3 alone, 48 bases in frame from the first base. From a lookup of the germline V gene, CDR1 and CDR2 are KGHSH and LQKENI.